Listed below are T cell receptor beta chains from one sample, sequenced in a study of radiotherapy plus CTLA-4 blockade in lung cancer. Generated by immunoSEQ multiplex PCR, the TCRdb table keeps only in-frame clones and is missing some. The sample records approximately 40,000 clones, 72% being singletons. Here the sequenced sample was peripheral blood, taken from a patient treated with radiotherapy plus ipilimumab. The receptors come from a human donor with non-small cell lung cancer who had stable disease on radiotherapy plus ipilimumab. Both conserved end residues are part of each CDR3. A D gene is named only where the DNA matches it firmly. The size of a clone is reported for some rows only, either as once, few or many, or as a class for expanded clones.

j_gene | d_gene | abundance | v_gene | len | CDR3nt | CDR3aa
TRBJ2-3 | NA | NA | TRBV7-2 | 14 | TGTGCCAGCAGCCCCCGGCGGAGCACAGATACGCAGTATTTT | CASSPRRSTDTQYF
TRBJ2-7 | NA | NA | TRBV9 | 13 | TGTGCCAGCAGCGTCCAGGTGTTTAGCGAGCAGTACTTC | CASSVQVFSEQYF
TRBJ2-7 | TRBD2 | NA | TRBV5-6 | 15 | TGTGCCAGCAGCTTGGAACAGCCGACGGGGGGAGAGCAGTACTTC | CASSLEQPTGGEQYF
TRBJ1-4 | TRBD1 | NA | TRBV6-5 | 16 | TGTGCCAGCAGTTACTACGCCGGGACAGGGGATGAAAAACTGTTTTTT | CASSYYAGTGDEKLFF
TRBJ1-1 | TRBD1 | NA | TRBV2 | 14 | TGTGCCAGCAGCCTTAAGGACAGGGCCACTGAAGCTTTCTTT | CASSLKDRATEAFF
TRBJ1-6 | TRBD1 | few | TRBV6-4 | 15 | TGTGCCAGCAGTGACATTGGACAGGGAAAGTCACCCCTCCACTTT | CASSDIGQGKSPLHF
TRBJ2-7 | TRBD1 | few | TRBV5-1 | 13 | TGCGCCAGCAGCCCGGACAGGATGAGGGAGCAGTACTTC | CASSPDRMREQYF
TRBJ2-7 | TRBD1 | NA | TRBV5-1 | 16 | TGCGCCAGCAGCTTGGGCCCGACAGGGATATCCTACGAGCAGTACTTC | CASSLGPTGISYEQYF
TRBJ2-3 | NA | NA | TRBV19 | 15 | TGTGCCAGTAGTAAACTAGGGAAGAGGGCAGATACGCAGTATTTT | CASSKLGKRADTQYF
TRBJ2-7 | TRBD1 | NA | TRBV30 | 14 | TGTGCCTGGAGCCAACGACAGGGACGGGACGAGCAGTACTTC | CAWSQRQGRDEQYF
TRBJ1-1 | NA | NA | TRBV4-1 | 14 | TGCGCCAGCAGCCAAGAGAGAATCGGAGGTGAAGCTTTCTTT | CASSQERIGGEAFF
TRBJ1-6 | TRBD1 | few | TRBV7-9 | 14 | TGTGCCAGCAGCTTGGGACAGGGAACGTCACCCCTCCACTTT | CASSLGQGTSPLHF
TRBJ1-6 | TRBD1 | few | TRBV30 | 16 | TGTGCCTGCGCACGGACAGGGAGCTCCTATAATTCACCCCTCCACTTT | CACARTGSSYNSPLHF
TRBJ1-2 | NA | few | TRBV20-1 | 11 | TGCAGTGCTAGGCTCGGCTATGGCTACACCTTC | CSARLGYGYTF
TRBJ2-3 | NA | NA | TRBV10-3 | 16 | TGTGCCATCAGTGATGTTAGGACGGGGGTCACAGATACGCAGTATTTT | CAISDVRTGVTDTQYF
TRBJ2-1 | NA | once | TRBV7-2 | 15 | TGTGCCAGCAGCTTAGACGGCAGAAAGGGGAATGAGCAGTTCTTC | CASSLDGRKGNEQFF
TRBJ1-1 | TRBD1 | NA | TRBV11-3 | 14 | TGTGCCAGCAGCAACGGACAGGCTAACACTGAAGCTTTCTTT | CASSNGQANTEAFF
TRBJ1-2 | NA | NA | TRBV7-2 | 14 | TGTGCCAGCAGCCCACCGGGAGGTTCCTATGGCTACACCTTC | CASSPPGGSYGYTF
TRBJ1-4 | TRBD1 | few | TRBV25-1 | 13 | TGTGCCAGCAGCTGGGACAGGGTTGAAAAACTGTTTTTT | CASSWDRVEKLFF
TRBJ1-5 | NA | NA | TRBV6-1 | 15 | TGTGCCAGCAGTGTTGGAGGGAAAGGCAATCAGCCCCAGCATTTT | CASSVGGKGNQPQHF
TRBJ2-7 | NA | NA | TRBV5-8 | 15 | TGTGCCAGCAGCTTGTCCCGGGGGTGGTCCTACGAGCAGTACTTC | CASSLSRGWSYEQYF
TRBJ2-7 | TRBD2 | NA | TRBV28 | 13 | TGTGCCAGCAGTTTAGCGGGGGCCTACGAGCAGTACTTC | CASSLAGAYEQYF
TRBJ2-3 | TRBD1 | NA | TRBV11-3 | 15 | TGTGCCAGCCAAAAGACGGGACAGGGCACAGATACGCAGTATTTT | CASQKTGQGTDTQYF
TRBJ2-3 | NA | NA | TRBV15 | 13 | TGTGCCACCTCCCGATCTAGGACAGATACGCAGTATTTT | CATSRSRTDTQYF
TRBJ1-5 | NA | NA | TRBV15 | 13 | TGTGCCACCAGCAAGGACAGCGGTACGGCCCAGCATTTT | CATSKDSGTAQHF
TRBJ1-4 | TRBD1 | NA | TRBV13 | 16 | TGTGCCAGCAGCCCGGGACAGGGCGCAACTAATGAAAAACTGTTTTTT | CASSPGQGATNEKLFF
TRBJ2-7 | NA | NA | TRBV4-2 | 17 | TGTGCCAGCAGCCAAGATTGGAGGGATGGGCCTTCCTACGAGCAGTACTTC | CASSQDWRDGPSYEQYF
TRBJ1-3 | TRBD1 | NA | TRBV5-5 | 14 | TGTGCCAGCAGCTTGCAGGGGGCGACGGACACCATATATTTT | CASSLQGATDTIYF
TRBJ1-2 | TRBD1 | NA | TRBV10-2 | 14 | TGCGCCAGCAGCCTCGGACAGGGGGCAGGTGGCTACACCTTC | CASSLGQGAGGYTF
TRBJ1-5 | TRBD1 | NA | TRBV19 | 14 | TGTGCCAGTACCGGGACAGGGACATATCAGCCCCAGCATTTT | CASTGTGTYQPQHF
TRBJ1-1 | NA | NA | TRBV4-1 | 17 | TGCGCCAGCAGCCAACCCGGGGGGGCAGGGCCGCTTACTGAAGCTTTCTTT | CASSQPGGAGPLTEAFF